This is a list of T cell receptor beta chains from one sample in a study of Ad26.COV2.S vaccination and SARS-CoV-2 variants. The assay was immunoSEQ multiplex PCR, and TCRdb's table has in-frame clones only and misses some. The profile shows approximately 400,000 clones, about 90% of them singletons. The sequencing here drew on peripheral blood, taken after recovery from COVID-19. The receptors stem from a human donor who had recovered from COVID-19. Both conserved end residues are part of each CDR3. Each record gives: CDR3 length, D gene, clone size, V gene, J gene, CDR3 protein, CDR3 DNA. A D gene is named only where the DNA matches it firmly. The size field is filled for only some rows; it gives once, few, many or a size class.

>12|NA|NA|TRBV2|TRBJ2-3
CASSDGWDTQYF
TGTGCCAGCAGTGATGGTTGGGATACGCAGTATTTT
>16|NA|NA|TRBV21-1|TRBJ2-7
CARPKRPGRAGYEQYF
TGTGCCAGACCTAAAAGGCCGGGTAGGGCTGGCTACGAGCAGTACTTC
>15|NA|few|TRBV19|TRBJ1-2
CASRLNQGLEDGYTF
TGTGCCAGTCGCCTCAACCAGGGGTTAGAGGATGGCTACACCTTC
>15|TRBD1|NA|TRBV29-1|TRBJ2-5
CSVGEPGQGTETQYF
TGCAGCGTGGGCGAGCCGGGACAGGGGACAGAGACCCAGTACTTC
>17|NA|NA|TRBV7-3|TRBJ1-4
CASSLRGSLAFNEKLFF
TGTGCCAGCAGCCTCCGGGGCTCGCTCGCCTTTAATGAAAAACTGTTTTTT
>14|NA|NA|TRBV3-1/TRBV3-2|TRBJ1-1
CASRTGGMNTEAFF
TGTGCCAGCCGGACGGGAGGGATGAACACTGAAGCTTTCTTT
>14|TRBD2|NA|TRBV9|TRBJ2-3
CASSQGTSGGTQYF
TGTGCCAGCAGCCAAGGGACTAGCGGTGGTACGCAGTATTTT
>13|NA|NA|TRBV6-5|TRBJ1-5
CASSQGSNQPQHF
TGTGCCAGCAGCCAGGGGAGCAATCAGCCCCAGCATTTT
>12|NA|NA|TRBV5-1|TRBJ2-5
CASSQDQETQYF
TGCGCCAGCAGCCAGGACCAAGAGACCCAGTACTTC
>13|NA|NA|TRBV6-6|TRBJ2-3
CASSYTSTDTQYF
TGTGCCAGCAGTTATACAAGCACAGATACGCAGTATTTT
>15|NA|NA|TRBV27|TRBJ1-2
CASSWDGTLNYGYTF
TGTGCCAGCAGTTGGGACGGTACTCTTAACTATGGCTACACCTTC
>15|NA|NA|TRBV7-8|TRBJ2-7
CASSPRLKEDDEQYF
TGTGCCAGCAGCCCCCGCCTCAAGGAGGACGACGAGCAGTACTTC
>11|TRBD1|NA|TRBV20-1|TRBJ1-2
CSAGTVYGYTF
TGCAGTGCGGGGACAGTTTATGGCTACACCTTC
>14|TRBD1|few|TRBV7-9|TRBJ1-6
CASSLAQGASPLHF
TGTGCCAGCAGCTTAGCACAGGGGGCATCACCCCTCCACTTT
>14|NA|NA|TRBV7-9|TRBJ1-5
CASSFPDGNQPQHF
TGTGCCAGCAGCTTCCCGGACGGCAATCAGCCCCAGCATTTT
>16|NA|NA|TRBV27|TRBJ2-1
CASSSPPAGRLDEQFF
TGTGCCAGCAGTTCCCCTCCCGCGGGGAGGCTTGATGAGCAGTTCTTC
>18|TRBD2|NA|TRBV25-1|TRBJ2-2
CASSDPGTSGGSTGELFF
TGTGCCAGCAGTGATCCCGGGACTAGCGGGGGTTCCACCGGGGAGCTGTTTTTT
>13|TRBD1|once|TRBV6-6|TRBJ1-2
CASEVTGNYGYTF
TGTGCCAGCGAGGTGACAGGGAACTATGGCTACACCTTC
>16|NA|NA|TRBV11-2|TRBJ2-2
CASSLVRNPGTGELFF
TGTGCCAGCAGCTTAGTTCGCAACCCGGGCACCGGGGAGCTGTTTTTT
>17|NA|NA|TRBV27|TRBJ1-6
CASSHSLQGPYNSPLHF
TGTGCCAGCAGTCACTCCCTTCAGGGACCCTATAATTCACCCCTCCACTTT
>12|NA|once|TRBV19|TRBJ1-1
CASSILNTEAFF
TGTGCCAGTAGTATCCTGAACACTGAAGCTTTCTTT
>14|NA|NA|TRBV2|TRBJ2-3
CASSEFRGTDTQYF
TGTGCCAGCAGTGAATTTCGGGGCACAGATACGCAGTATTTT
>15|TRBD1|few|TRBV7-2|TRBJ1-2
CASSPGQRANYGYTF
TGTGCCAGCAGCCCGGGACAGAGAGCTAACTATGGCTACACCTTC
>14|TRBD1|few|TRBV9|TRBJ1-6
CASSGGQSNSPLHF
TGTGCCAGCAGCGGGGGACAGTCCAATTCACCCCTCCACTTT
>13|NA|NA|TRBV27|TRBJ2-7
CASSLRKGPNQYF
TGTGCCAGCAGTTTACGGAAGGGGCCGAATCAGTACTTC
>18|TRBD2|NA|TRBV2|TRBJ2-3
CASSETRLAGGRTDTQYF
TGTGCCAGCAGCGAAACCCGACTAGCGGGGGGGCGCACAGATACGCAGTATTTT
>15|TRBD1|NA|TRBV7-7|TRBJ2-3
CASSPLGQPTDTQYF
TGTGCCAGCAGCCCACTGGGACAGCCCACAGATACGCAGTATTTT
>14|TRBD1|NA|TRBV3-1/TRBV3-2|TRBJ1-2
CASSPGTGNYGYTF
TGTGCCAGCAGCCCCGGGACAGGGAACTATGGCTACACCTTC
>17|TRBD2|NA|TRBV6-1|TRBJ2-1
CASSERGLAGGLDEQFF
TGTGCCAGCAGTGAACGAGGCCTAGCGGGGGGATTGGATGAGCAGTTCTTC
>13|NA|NA|TRBV9|TRBJ1-4
CASSPRGGEKLFF
TGTGCCAGCAGCCCCCGGGGGGGGGAAAAACTGTTTTTT
>12|NA|NA|TRBV12-3/TRBV12-4|TRBJ2-7
CASSLEAYEQYF
TGTGCCAGCAGTTTAGAGGCCTACGAGCAGTACTTC